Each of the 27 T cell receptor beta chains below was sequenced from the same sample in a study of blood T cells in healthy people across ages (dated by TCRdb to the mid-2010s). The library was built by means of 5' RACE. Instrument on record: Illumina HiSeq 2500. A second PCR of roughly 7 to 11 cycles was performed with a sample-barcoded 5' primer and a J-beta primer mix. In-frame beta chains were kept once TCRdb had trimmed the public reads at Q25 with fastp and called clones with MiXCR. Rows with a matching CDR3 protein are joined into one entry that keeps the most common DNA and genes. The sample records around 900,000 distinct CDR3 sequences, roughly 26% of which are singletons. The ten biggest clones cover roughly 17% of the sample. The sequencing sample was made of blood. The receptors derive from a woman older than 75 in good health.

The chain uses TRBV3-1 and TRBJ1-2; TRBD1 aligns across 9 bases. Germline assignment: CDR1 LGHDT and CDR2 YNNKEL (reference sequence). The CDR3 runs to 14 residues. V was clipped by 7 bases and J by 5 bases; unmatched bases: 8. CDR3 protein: CASTNTGGEYGYTF. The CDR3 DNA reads TGTGCCAGCACCAACACAGGGGGCGAGTATGGCTACACCTTC.

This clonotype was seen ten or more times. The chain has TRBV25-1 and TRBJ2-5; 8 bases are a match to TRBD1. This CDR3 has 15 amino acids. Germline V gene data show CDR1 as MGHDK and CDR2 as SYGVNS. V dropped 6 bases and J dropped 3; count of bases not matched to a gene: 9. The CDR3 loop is CASSLFLQGEETQYF. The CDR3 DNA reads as TGTGCCAGCAGCCTGTTCCTACAGGGGGAAGAGACCCAGTACTTC.

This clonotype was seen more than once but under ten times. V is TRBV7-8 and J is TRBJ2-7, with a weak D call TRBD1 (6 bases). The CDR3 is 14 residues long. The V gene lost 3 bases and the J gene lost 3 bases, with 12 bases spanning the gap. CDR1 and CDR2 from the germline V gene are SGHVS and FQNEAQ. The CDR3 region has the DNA TGTGCCAGCAGCTTTGATAGGACAGACTACGAGCAGTACTTC. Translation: CASSFDRTDYEQYF. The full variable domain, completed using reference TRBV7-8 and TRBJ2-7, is GAGVSQSPRYKVAKRGQDVALRCDPISGHVSLFWYQQALGQGPEFLTYFQNEAQLDKSGLPSDRFFAERPEGSVSTLKIQRTQQEDSAVYLCASSFDRTDYEQYFGPGTRLTVT.

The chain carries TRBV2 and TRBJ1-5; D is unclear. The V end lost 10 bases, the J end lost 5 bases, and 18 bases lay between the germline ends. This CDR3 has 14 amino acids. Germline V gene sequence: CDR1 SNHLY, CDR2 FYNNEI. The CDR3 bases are TGTGCCATACGAGGCGGACTGGGCGATCAGCCCCAGCATTTT. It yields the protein CAIRGGLGDQPQHF.

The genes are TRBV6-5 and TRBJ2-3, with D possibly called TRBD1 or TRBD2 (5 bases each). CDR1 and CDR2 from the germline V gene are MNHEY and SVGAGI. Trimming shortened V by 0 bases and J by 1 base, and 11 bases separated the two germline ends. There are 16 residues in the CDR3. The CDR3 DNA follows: TGTGCCAGCAGTTACTCATGGGGGTATGGCACAGATACGCAGTATTTT. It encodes CASSYSWGYGTDTQYF.

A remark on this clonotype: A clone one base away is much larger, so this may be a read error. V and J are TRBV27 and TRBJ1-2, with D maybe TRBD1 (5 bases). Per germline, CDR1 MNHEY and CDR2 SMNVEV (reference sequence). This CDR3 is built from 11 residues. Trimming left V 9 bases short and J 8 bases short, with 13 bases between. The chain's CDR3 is CARIKGYGYTF. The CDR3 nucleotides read TGTGCCAGAATCAAGGGGTACGGCTACACCTTC.

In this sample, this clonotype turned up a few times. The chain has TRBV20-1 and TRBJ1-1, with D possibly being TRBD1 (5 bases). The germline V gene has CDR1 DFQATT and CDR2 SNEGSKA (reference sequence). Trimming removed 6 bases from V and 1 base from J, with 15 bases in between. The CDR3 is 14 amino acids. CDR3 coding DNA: TGCAGTGCAATGGACACCTACTCGAACACTGAAGCTTTCTTT. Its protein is CSAMDTYSNTEAFF.

CDR3 DNA sequence: TGTGCCAGCAGCATCAAACTAGCGGGGATTACAGATACGCAGTATTTT. Amino acids: CASSIKLAGITDTQYF. The chain is built from TRBV5-4 and TRBJ2-3, with 10 bases fitting TRBD2. The CDR3 length is 16 residues. V dropped 4 bases and J dropped 3; count of bases not matched to a gene: 8. Germline V CDR1 and CDR2: SGHNT, YYREEE (reference sequence).

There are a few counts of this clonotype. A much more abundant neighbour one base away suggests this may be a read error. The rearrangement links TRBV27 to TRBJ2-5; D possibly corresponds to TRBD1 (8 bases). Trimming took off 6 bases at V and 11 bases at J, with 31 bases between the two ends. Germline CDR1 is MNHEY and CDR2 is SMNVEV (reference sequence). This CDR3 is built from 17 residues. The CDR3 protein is CASSRYGGGQADNEQYF. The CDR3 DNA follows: TGTGCCAGCAGCCGGTATGGGGGGGGACAGGCGGACAATGAGCAGTACTTC.

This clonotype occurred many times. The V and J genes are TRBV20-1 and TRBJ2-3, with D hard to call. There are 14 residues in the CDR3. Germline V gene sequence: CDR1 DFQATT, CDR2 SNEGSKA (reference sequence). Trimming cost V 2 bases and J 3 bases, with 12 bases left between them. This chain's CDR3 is CSARPKDLTDTQYF. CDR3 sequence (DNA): TGCAGTGCTAGACCAAAAGACCTGACAGATACGCAGTATTTT.

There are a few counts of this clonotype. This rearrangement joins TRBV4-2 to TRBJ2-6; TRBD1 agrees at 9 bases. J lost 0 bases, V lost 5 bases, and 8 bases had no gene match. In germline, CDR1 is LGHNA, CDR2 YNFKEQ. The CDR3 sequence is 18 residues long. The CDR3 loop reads CASSETGGRSSGANVLTF. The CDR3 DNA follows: TGTGCCAGCAGCGAAACAGGGGGCCGCAGCTCTGGGGCCAACGTCCTGACTTTC.

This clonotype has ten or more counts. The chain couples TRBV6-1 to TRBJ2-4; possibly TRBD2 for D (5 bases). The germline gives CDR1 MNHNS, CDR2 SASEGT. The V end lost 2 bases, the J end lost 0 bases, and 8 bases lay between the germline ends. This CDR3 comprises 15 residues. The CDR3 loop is CASSELGLAKNIQYF. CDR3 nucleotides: TGTGCCAGCAGTGAATTAGGACTAGCCAAAAACATTCAGTACTTC.

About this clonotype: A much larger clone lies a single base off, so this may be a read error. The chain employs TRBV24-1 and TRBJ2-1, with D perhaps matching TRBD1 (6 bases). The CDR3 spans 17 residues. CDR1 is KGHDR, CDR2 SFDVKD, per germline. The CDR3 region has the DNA TGTGCCACCAGTGACCCGGGACATACCAGCTCCTACAATGAGCCGTTCTTC. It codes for CATSDPGHTSSYNEPFF.

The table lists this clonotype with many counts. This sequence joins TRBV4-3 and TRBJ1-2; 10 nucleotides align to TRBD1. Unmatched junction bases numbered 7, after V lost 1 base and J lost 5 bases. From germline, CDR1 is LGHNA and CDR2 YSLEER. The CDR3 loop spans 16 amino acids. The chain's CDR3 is CASSQVRGQGTYGYTF. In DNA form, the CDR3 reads TGCGCCAGCAGCCAAGTTAGGGGACAGGGGACGTATGGCTACACCTTC.

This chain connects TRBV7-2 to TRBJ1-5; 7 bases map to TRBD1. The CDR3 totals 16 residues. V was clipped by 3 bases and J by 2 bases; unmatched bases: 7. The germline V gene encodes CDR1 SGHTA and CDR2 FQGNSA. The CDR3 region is CASSFQQGFRNQPQHF. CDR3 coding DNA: TGTGCCAGCAGCTTCCAACAGGGGTTTCGCAATCAGCCCCAGCATTTT.

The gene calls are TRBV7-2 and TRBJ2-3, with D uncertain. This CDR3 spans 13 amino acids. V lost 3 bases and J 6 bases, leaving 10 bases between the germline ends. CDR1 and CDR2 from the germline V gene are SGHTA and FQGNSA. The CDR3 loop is CASSFVRRDTQYF. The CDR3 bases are TGTGCCAGCAGCTTTGTCCGGCGGGATACGCAGTATTTT.

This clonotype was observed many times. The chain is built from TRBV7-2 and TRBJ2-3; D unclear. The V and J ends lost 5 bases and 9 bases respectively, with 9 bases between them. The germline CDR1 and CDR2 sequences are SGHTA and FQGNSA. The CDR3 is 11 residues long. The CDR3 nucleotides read TGTGCCAGCAGCCCAGCGACGACGCAGTATTTT. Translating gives CASSPATTQYF.

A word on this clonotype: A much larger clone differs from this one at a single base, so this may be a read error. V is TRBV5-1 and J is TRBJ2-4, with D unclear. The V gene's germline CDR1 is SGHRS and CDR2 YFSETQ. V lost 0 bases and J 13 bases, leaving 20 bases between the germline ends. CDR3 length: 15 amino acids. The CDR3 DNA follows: TGCGCCAGCAGCTTGGCGCAGATCTCCTACAAGGAGCAGTACTTC. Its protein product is CASSLAQISYKEQYF.

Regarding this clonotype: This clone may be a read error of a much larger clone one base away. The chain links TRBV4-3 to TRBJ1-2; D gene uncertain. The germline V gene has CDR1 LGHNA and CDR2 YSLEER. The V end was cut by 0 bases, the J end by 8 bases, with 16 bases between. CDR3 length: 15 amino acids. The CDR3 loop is CASSQDRPRCSGYTF. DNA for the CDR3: TGCGCCAGCAGCCAAGATAGACCCAGATGTAGCGGCTACACCTTC.

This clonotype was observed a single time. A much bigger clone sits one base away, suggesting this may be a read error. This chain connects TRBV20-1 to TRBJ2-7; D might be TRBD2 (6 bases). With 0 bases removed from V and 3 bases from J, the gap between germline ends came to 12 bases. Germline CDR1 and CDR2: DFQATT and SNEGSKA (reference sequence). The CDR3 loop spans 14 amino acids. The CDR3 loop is CSARDRDGGYEQYF. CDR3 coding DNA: TGCAGTGCTAGAGACCGGGACGGGGGCTACGAGCAGTACTTC.

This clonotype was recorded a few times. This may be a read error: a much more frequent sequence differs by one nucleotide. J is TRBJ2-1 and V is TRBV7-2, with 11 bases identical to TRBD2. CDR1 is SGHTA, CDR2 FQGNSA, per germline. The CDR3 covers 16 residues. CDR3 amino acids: CASSLTSGGTYNERFF. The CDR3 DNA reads TGTGCCAGCAGTCTAACTAGCGGGGGAACTTACAATGAGCGGTTCTTC.

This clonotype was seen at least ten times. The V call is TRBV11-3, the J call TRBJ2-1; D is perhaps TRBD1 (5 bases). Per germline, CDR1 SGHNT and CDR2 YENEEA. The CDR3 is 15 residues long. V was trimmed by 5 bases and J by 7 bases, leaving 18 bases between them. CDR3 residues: CASSRSGRTSNEQFF. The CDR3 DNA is TGTGCCAGCAGCCGCTCCGGACGGACAAGTAATGAGCAGTTCTTC.

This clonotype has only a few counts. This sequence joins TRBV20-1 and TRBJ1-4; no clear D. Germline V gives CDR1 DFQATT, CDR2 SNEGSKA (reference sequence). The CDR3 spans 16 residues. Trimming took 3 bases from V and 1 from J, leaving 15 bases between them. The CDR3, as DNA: TGCAGTGCTAGCAAAGGGTTGGGCAGAACTAATGAAAAACTGTTTTTT. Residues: CSASKGLGRTNEKLFF.

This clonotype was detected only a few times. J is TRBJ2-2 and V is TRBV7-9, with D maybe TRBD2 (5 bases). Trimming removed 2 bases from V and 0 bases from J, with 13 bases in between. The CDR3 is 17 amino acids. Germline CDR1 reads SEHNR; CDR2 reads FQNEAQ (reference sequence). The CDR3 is CASSLSLRAANTGELFF. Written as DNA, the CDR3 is TGTGCCAGCAGCTTAAGCTTGCGAGCGGCGAACACCGGGGAGCTGTTTTTT. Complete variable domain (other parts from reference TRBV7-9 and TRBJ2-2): DTGVSQNPRHKITKRGQNVTFRCDPISEHNRLYWYRQTLGQGPEFLTYFQNEAQLEKSRLLSDRFSAERPKGSFSTLEIQRTEQGDSAMYLCASSLSLRAANTGELFFGEGSRLTVL.

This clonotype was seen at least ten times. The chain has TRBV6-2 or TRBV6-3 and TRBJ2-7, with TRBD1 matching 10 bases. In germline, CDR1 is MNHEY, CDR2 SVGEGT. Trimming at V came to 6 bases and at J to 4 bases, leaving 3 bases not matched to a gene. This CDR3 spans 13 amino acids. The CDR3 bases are TGTGCCAGCAGCAGGGACAGGGGTTACGAGCAGTACTTC. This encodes CASSRDRGYEQYF.

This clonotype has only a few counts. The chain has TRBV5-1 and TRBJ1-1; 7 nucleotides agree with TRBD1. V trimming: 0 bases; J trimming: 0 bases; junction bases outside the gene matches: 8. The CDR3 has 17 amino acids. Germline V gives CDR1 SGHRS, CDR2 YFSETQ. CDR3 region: CASSLAIRDSLNTEAFF. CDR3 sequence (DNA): TGCGCCAGCAGCTTGGCCATTCGGGACAGCCTGAACACTGAAGCTTTCTTT. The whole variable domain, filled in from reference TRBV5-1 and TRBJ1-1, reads KAGVTQTPRYLIKTRGQQVTLSCSPISGHRSVSWYQQTPGQGLQFLFEYFSETQRNKGNFPGRFSGRQFSNSRSEMNVSTLELGDSALYLCASSLAIRDSLNTEAFFGQGTRLTVV.

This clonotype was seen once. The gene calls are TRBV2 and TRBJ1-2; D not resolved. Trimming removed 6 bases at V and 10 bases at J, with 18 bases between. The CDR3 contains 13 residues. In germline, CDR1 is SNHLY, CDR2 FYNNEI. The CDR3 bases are TGTGCCAGCAGCAGGAACGGGATCGATGACTACACCTTC. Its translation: CASSRNGIDDYTF.